The 10 T cell receptor beta chains presented below share a single source sample, sequenced in a study of cytomegalovirus exposure and HLA in healthy donors. The PCR had 60 Vbeta and 13 Jbeta primers. The method was immunoSEQ multiplex PCR; TCRdb's version includes in-frame clones alone and lacks a portion of them. The table lists roughly 170,000 clones, approximately 84% of them singletons, with roughly 4.7% in the top ten. The specimen sequenced was PBMCs. The receptors were gathered from a woman between 50 and 59 years old in good health and CMV-seropositive.

Comment on this clone: A junction end diverges from the germline sequence, so it may reflect a read error. The rearrangement links TRBV5-4 to TRBJ1-1; no reliable D call. Germline CDR1 is SGHNT and CDR2 is YYREEE (reference sequence). The CDR3 spans 14 residues. The CDR3 DNA reads as TGTGCCAGCAGGTTGGGCAGAACGAACACTGAAGCTTTCTTT. Its translation: CASRLGRTNTEAFF.

J is TRBJ1-1 and V is TRBV2; TRBD1 matches at 8 bases. Trimming took 10 bases from V and 3 from J; bases not matched to a gene: 4. The germline gives CDR1 SNHLY, CDR2 FYNNEI. There are 12 residues in the CDR3. This CDR3 reads CATQTGDTEAFF. CDR3 nucleotide sequence: TGTGCCACGCAGACAGGGGACACTGAAGCTTTCTTT.

This sequence joins TRBV27 and TRBJ1-5, with 7 bases matching TRBD1. CDR1 is MNHEY and CDR2 is SMNVEV in the germline V gene (reference sequence). The trim removed 5 bases at V and 0 bases at J, leaving 13 bases unmatched. CDR3 length: 18 amino acids. The CDR3, as DNA: TGTGCCAGCAGTGGATCCGGGACAGCGATTTATAGCAATCAGCCCCAGCATTTT. It is translated as CASSGSGTAIYSNQPQHF.

This chain joins TRBV5-1 and TRBJ1-3, with TRBD1 matching over 8 bases. V trimming: 0 bases; J trimming: 4 bases; junction bases outside the gene matches: 3. Germline V gene lookup returns CDR1 SGHRS and CDR2 YFSETQ. This CDR3 has 15 residues. CDR3 sequence: CASSLAGGAGNTIYF. CDR3 nucleotide sequence: TGCGCCAGCAGCTTGGCAGGGGGCGCCGGAAACACCATATATTTT.

The rearrangement links TRBV9 to TRBJ2-2; 14 bases match TRBD2. J was trimmed by 6 bases and V by 4 bases; bases with no gene match: 2. Germline CDR1 is SGDLS and CDR2 is YYNGEE. The CDR3 contains 15 residues. This chain's CDR3 is CASSTGLAGAGELFF. The DNA for the CDR3 is TGTGCCAGCAGCACGGGACTAGCGGGAGCCGGGGAGCTGTTTTTT.

CDR3 DNA: TGTGCCAGCAGTTACTCACAGGGGACCAAAAACATTCAGTACTTC. This translates into CASSYSQGTKNIQYF. The chain combines TRBV6-5 with TRBJ2-4; 7 nucleotides match TRBD1. This CDR3 comprises 15 residues. The germline gives CDR1 MNHEY, CDR2 SVGAGI. V trimming: 0 bases; J trimming: 2 bases; junction bases outside the gene matches: 1.

The chain combines TRBV5-1 with TRBJ2-3; D may be TRBD1 (6 bases). V lost 2 bases to trimming and J lost 6 bases, with 16 bases between them. The CDR3 has 15 amino acids. Germline lookup yields CDR1 SGHRS and CDR2 YFSETQ. The CDR3 DNA is TGCGCCAGCAGCTTCTACACAGGGTTTTGGGATACGCAGTATTTT. Translation gives CASSFYTGFWDTQYF.

The chain uses TRBV7-2 and TRBJ1-2, with TRBD1 identical over 10 bases. The CDR3 totals 16 residues. The ends lost 5 bases at V and 7 bases at J; junction bases unmatched: 13. Germline V gives CDR1 SGHTA, CDR2 FQGNSA. Here the CDR3 reads CASSRVGTGERSGYTF. Written as DNA, the CDR3 is TGTGCCAGCAGCCGAGTAGGGACAGGGGAGCGGAGTGGCTACACCTTC.

The rearrangement joins TRBV19 to TRBJ2-3; 16 nucleotides align to TRBD2. Trimming at V came to 4 bases and at J to 12 bases, leaving 10 bases not matched to a gene. This CDR3 is built from 16 residues. Germline CDR1 reads LNHDA; CDR2 reads SQIVND (reference sequence). CDR3 loop: CASSTSGTSGGVAQYF. DNA for the CDR3: TGTGCCAGTAGTACCTCCGGGACTAGCGGGGGGGTAGCCCAGTATTTT.

A remark on this clone: The same CDR3 can be traced to other DNA sequences in this sample. The chain is built from TRBV7-3 and TRBJ1-2; 10 nucleotides align to TRBD1. CDR1 is SGHTA and CDR2 is FQGTGA in the germline V gene. The CDR3 is 16 residues long. V was clipped by 4 bases and J by 8 bases; unmatched bases: 13. CDR3 residues: CASSSRPPGTGDGYTF. The CDR3 DNA follows: TGTGCCAGCAGCTCCCGCCCTCCCGGGACAGGGGACGGCTACACCTTC.